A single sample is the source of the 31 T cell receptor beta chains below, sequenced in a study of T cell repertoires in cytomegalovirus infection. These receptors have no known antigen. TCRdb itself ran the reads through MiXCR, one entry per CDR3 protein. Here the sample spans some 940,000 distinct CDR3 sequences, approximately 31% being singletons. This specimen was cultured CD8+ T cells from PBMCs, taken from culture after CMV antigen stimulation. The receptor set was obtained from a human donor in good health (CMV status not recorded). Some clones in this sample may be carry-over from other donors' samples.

CDR3 in amino acids: CASSQVRDLLSNTQYF. The CDR3 coding sequence is TGCGCCAGCAGTCAAGTCCGGGACCTCCTAAGTAATACGCAGTATTTT. The chain carries TRBV23-1 and TRBJ2-3; D possibly matches TRBD1 or TRBD2 (5 bases each). TRBV23-1 is treated as an ORF (open reading frame) with a function not yet certain. The CDR3 consists of 16 residues. Trimming removed 2 bases at V and 7 bases at J, with 19 bases between.

CDR3 protein: CASSLFVSGGGGYTF. CDR3 nucleotide sequence: TGTGCCAGCAGCTTATTTGTATCGGGGGGAGGTGGCTACACCTTC. The chain uses TRBV7-2 and TRBJ1-2; D possibly corresponds to TRBD1 (5 bases). CDR1 SGHTA and CDR2 FQGNSA come from the germline V gene. Trimming stripped 2 bases from V and 7 bases from J, with 17 bases between. The CDR3 contains 15 residues.

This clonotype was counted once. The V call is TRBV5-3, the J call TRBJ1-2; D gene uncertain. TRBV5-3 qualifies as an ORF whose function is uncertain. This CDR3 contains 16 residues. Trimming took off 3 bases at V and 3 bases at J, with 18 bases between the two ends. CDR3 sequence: CARSSELHPFDYGYTF. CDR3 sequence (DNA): TGTGCCAGAAGCTCGGAATTACACCCATTTGACTATGGCTACACCTTC.

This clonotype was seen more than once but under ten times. The DNA for the CDR3 is TGCAGTGCTAGAGATCGGGGACAGGGGAATCAGCCCCAGCATTTT. Amino acids: CSARDRGQGNQPQHF. The chain recombines TRBV20-1 with TRBJ1-5; 10 bases match TRBD1. The CDR3 extends over 15 amino acids. V gave up 0 bases and J gave up 4 bases; unmatched junction bases: 3. The germline gives CDR1 DFQATT, CDR2 SNEGSKA (reference sequence).

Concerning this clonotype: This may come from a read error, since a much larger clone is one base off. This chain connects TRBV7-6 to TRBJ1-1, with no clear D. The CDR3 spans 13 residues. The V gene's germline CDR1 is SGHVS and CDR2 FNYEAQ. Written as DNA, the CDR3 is TGTGTCAGCAACTCGCCCGGAGACACTGAAGCTTTCTTT. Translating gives CVSNSPGDTEAFF. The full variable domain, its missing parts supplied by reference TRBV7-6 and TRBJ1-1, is GAGVSQSPRYKVTKRGQDVALRCDPISGHVSLYWYRQALGQGPEFLTYFNYEAQQDKSGLPNDRFSAERPEGSISTLTIQRTEQRDSAMYRCVSNSPGDTEAFFGQGTRLTVV.

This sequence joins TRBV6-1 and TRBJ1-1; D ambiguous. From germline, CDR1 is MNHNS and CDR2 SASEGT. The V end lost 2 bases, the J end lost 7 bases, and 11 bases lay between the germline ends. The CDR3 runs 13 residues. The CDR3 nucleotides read TGTGCCAGCAGTGAATACTTTGCCGATGAAGCTTTCTTT. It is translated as CASSEYFADEAFF.

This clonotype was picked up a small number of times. The CDR3: CASSFRRQANQPQHF. The CDR3 nucleotides read TGTGCCAGCAGTTTCCGACGACAAGCCAATCAGCCCCAGCATTTT. V and J are TRBV27 and TRBJ1-5; D not resolved. Germline CDR1 reads MNHEY; CDR2 reads SMNVEV (reference sequence). The CDR3 spans 15 residues. V was pared by 3 bases and J by 3 bases, with 12 bases between.

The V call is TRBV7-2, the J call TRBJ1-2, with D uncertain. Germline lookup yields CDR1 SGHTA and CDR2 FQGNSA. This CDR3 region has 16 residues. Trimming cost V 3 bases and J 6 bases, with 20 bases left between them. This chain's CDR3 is CASSFVDLPPGDGYTF. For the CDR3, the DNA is TGTGCCAGCAGCTTTGTGGACCTCCCTCCCGGAGATGGCTACACCTTC.

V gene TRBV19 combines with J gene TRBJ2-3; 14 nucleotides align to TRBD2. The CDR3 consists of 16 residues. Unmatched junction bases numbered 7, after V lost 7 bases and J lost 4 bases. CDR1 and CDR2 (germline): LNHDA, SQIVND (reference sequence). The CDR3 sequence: CASTEGLAGAADTQYF. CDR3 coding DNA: TGTGCCAGTACCGAGGGACTAGCGGGGGCTGCAGATACGCAGTATTTT. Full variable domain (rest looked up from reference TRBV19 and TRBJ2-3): DGGITQSPKYLFRKEGQNVTLSCEQNLNHDAMYWYRQDPGQGLRLIYYSQIVNDFQKGDIAEGYSVSREKKESFPLTVTSAQKNPTAFYLCASTEGLAGAADTQYFGPGTRLTVL.

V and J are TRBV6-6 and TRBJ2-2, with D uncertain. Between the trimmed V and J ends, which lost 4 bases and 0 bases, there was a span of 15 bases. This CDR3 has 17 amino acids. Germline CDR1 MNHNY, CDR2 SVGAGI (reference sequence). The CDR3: CASSWLSMFANTGELFF. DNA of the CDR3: TGTGCCAGCAGTTGGTTGTCTATGTTCGCGAACACCGGGGAGCTGTTTTTT.

The CDR3 here is CASSLPSDNEKLFF. CDR3 DNA: TGTGCCAGCAGCCTCCCTAGCGACAATGAAAAACTGTTTTTT. The V gene is TRBV7-9, the J gene TRBJ1-4; D remains unclear. This CDR3 is built from 14 residues. Per germline, CDR1 SEHNR and CDR2 FQNEAQ (reference sequence). V lost 5 bases and J 5 bases, leaving 12 bases between the germline ends.

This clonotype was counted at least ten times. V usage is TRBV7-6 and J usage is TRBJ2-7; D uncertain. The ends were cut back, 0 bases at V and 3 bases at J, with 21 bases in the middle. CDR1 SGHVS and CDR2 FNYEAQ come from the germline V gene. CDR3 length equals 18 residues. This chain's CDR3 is CASSLAVSVGPPFYEQYF. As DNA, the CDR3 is TGTGCCAGCAGCTTAGCTGTGAGTGTCGGACCTCCTTTCTACGAGCAGTACTTC.

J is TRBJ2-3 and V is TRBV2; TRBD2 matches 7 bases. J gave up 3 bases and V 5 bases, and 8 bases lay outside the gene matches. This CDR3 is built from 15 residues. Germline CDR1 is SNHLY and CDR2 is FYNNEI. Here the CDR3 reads CASSPTSSRTDTQYF. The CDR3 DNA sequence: TGTGCCAGCAGTCCGACTAGCTCCAGGACAGATACGCAGTATTTT. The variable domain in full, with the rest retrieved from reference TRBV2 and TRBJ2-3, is EPEVTQTPSHQVTQMGQEVILRCVPISNHLYFYWYRQILGQKVEFLVSFYNNEISEKSEIFDDQFSVERPDGSNFTLKIRSTKLEDSAMYFCASSPTSSRTDTQYFGPGTRLTVL.

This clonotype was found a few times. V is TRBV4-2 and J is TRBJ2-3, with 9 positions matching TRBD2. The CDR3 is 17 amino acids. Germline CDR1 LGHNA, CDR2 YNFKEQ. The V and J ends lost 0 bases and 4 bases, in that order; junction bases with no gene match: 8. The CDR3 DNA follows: TGTGCCAGCAGCCAAGATCCGCCTAGCGGGGCCGCAGATACGCAGTATTTT. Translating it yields CASSQDPPSGAADTQYF.

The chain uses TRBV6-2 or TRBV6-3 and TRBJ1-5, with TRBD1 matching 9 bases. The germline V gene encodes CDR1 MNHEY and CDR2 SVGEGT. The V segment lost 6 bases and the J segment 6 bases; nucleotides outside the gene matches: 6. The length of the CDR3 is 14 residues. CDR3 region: CASSGQGKIQPQHF. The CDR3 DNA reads TGTGCCAGCAGCGGACAGGGGAAAATTCAGCCCCAGCATTTT.

This CDR3 is CASSLGWVNQETQYF. The CDR3 nucleotides are TGTGCCAGCAGTTTAGGTTGGGTAAACCAAGAGACCCAGTACTTC. The chain is built from TRBV12-3 or TRBV12-4 and TRBJ2-5; no firm D call. Trimming stripped 1 base from V and 0 bases from J, with 9 bases between. CDR3 length: 15 amino acids.

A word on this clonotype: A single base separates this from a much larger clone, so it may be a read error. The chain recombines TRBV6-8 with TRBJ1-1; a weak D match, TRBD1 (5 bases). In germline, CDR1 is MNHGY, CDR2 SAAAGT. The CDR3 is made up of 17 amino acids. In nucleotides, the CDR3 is TGTGCCAACAGTTACTCGACGATGGGGCCAGTAAACACTGAAGCTTTCTTT. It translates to CANSYSTMGPVNTEAFF.

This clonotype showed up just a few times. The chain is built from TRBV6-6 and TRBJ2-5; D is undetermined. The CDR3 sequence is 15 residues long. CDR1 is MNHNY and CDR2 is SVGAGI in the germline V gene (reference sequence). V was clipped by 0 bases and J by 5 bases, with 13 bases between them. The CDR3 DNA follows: TGTGCCAGCAGTTACTCTCCCGGTTTTGGGGAGACCCAGTACTTC. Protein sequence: CASSYSPGFGETQYF.

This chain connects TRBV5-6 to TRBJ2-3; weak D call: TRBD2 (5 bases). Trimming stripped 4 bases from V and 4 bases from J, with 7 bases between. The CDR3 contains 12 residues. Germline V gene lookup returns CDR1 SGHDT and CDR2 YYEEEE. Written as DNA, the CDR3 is TGTGCCAGCAGCGAACTAGCAGATACGCAGTATTTT. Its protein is CASSELADTQYF.

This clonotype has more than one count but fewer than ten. As DNA, the CDR3 is TGTGCCAGCAGTATAAAGACGGAGAACACTGAAGCTTTCTTT. Protein product: CASSIKTENTEAFF. The chain recombines TRBV27 with TRBJ1-1; D gene ambiguous. Germline V lookup: CDR1 MNHEY, CDR2 SMNVEV (reference sequence). The CDR3 totals 14 residues. Between the trimmed V and J ends, which lost 5 bases and 1 base, there was a span of 11 bases.

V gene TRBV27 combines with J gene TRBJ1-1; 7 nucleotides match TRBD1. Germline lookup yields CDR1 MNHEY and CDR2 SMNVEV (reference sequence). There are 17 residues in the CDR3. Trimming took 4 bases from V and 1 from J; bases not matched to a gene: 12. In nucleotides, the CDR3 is TGTGCCAGCAGTTCTCCTAGGACAGGTGGTCCGAACACTGAAGCTTTCTTT. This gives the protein CASSSPRTGGPNTEAFF.

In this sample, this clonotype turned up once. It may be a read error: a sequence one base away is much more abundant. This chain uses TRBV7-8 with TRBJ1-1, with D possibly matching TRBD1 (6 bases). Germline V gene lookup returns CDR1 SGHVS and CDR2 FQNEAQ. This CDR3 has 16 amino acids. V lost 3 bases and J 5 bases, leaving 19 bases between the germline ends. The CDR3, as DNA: TGTGCCAGCAGCTTCGGCTCCCGGGGGCGCGGGACTGAAGCTTTCTTT. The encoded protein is CASSFGSRGRGTEAFF.

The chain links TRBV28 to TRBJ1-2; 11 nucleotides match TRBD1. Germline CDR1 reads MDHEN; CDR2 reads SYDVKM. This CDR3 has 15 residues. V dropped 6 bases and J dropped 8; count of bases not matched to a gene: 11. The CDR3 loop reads CASSIMDRGRGGYTF. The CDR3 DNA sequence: TGTGCCAGCAGCATAATGGACAGGGGGCGCGGAGGCTACACCTTC.

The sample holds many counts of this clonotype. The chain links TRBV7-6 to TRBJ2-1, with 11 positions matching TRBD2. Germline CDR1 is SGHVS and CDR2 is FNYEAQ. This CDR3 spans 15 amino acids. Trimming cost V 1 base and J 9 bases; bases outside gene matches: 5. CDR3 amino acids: CASSLGSGGVREQFF. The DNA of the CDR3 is TGTGCCAGCAGCTTAGGTAGCGGGGGGGTTCGTGAGCAGTTCTTC.

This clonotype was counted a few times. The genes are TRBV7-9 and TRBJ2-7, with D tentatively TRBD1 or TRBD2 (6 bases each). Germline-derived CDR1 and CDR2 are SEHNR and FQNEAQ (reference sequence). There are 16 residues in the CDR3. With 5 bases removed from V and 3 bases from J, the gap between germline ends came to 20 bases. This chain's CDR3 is CASSPRRGASFYEQYV. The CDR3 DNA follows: TGTGCCAGCAGCCCAAGGAGGGGGGCAAGTTTCTACGAGCAGTACGTC.

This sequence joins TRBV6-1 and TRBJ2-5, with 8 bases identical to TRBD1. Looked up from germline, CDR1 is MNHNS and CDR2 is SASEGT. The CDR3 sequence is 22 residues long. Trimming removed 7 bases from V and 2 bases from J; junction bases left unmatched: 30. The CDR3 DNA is TGTGCCAGCACATCGGCCAACCTTCTCTACGGGACAGGACAGGGCAAGCAAGAGACCCAGTACTTC. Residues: CASTSANLLYGTGQGKQETQYF.

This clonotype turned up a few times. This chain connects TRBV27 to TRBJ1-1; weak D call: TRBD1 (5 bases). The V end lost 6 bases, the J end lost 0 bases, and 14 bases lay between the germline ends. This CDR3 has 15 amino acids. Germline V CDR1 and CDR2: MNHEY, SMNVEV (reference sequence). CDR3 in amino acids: CASSRPGRLNTEAFF. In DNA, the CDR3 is TGTGCCAGCAGCCGCCCGGGACGGCTGAACACTGAAGCTTTCTTT.

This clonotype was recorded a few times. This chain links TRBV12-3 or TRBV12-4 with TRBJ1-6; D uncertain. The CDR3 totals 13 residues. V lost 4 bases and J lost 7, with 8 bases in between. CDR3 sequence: CASSSGWNSPLHF. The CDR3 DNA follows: TGTGCCAGCAGTTCGGGGTGGAATTCACCCCTCCACTTT.

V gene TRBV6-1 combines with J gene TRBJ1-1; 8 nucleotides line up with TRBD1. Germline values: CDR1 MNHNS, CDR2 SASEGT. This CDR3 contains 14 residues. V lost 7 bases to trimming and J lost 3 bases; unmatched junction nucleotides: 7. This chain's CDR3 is CASTRQGQYTEAFF. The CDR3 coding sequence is TGTGCCAGCACCCGACAGGGGCAATACACTGAAGCTTTCTTT.

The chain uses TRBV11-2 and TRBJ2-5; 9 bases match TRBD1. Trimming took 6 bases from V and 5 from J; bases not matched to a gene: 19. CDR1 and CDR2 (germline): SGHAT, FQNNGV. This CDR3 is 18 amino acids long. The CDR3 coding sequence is TGTGCCAGCAGAAACAAAGGACAGGGGTTAACTTTACGGGAGACCCAGTACTTC. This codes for CASRNKGQGLTLRETQYF.

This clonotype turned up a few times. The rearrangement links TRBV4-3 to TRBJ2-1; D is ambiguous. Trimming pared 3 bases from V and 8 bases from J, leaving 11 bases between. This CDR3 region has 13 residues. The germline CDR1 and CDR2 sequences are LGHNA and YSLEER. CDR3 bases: TGCGCCAGCAGCCAGGACGGGCATGATGAGCAGTTCTTC. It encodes CASSQDGHDEQFF.